This T cell receptor beta chain was identified during a study of blood T cell repertoires in COVID-19. Authors' data handling: Amplification of reference gene primers provided the estimated nucleated cell counts. Data came from immunoSEQ multiplex PCR; TCRdb stores just in-frame clones and leaves some out. V, J and clone size reflect that table, while D and trimming were determined from the DNA. The data show fewer than 300,000 clones, 85% seen once. Source material: PBMCs or T cells enriched from blood (not recorded which). The TCR originated in a woman aged 45-65 years who had recovered from COVID-19.

The CDR3 DNA reads TGTGCCAGCAGTAGACAGGGAGAGTTGAGAAACACCATATATTTT. Protein product: CASSRQGELRNTIYF. This chain joins TRBV6-5 and TRBJ1-3, with TRBD1 identical over 7 bases. Per germline, CDR1 MNHEY and CDR2 SVGAGI. The CDR3 sequence is 15 residues long. J lost 5 bases, V lost 5 bases, and 9 bases had no gene match.